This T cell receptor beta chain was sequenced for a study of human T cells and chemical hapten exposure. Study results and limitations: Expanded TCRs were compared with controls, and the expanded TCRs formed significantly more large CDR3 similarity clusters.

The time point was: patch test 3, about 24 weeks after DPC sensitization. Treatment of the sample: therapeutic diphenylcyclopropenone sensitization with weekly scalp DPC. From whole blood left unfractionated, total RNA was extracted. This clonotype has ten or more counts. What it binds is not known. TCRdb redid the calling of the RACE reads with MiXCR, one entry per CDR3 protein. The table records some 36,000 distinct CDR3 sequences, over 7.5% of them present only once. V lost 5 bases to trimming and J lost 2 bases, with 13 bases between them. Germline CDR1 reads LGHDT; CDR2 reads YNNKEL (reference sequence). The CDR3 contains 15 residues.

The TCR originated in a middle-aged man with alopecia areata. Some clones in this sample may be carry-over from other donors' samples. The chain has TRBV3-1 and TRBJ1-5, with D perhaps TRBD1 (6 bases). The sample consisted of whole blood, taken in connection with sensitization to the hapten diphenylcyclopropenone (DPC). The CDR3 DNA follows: TGTGCCAGCAGCAGGTCCAGGGGCGGCAATCAGCCCCAGCATTTT. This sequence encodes CASSRSRGGNQPQHF.